Listed here is a single TCR beta chain. The authors' processing: The assay estimated nucleated cells by amplifying reference gene primers. Profiling relied on immunoSEQ multiplex PCR, and the TCRdb table lists in-frame clones only, not all of them. Clone size and V and J calls were adopted from that table, with D and trimming inferred from the DNA. This sample has 60,000 to 90,000 clones, with more than 75% found just once. The V gene end was trimmed by 3 bases and the J gene end by 7 bases; junction bases not matched to a gene: 10. This CDR3 has 16 residues. Germline CDR1 SEHNR, CDR2 FQNEAQ (reference sequence). The sample originates from a study of blood T cell repertoires in COVID-19. Across the study: There were acute and convalescent COVID-19 samples, and they came from the United States, Italy and Spain.

This chain links TRBV7-9 with TRBJ2-1; 9 bases are a match to TRBD1. The receptor was isolated from a man in his sixties with COVID-19, enrolled during active disease. What was sequenced was peripheral blood. The CDR3: CASSFREQGALNEQFF. Here the CDR3 DNA reads TGTGCCAGCAGCTTTCGCGAACAGGGGGCTTTAAATGAGCAGTTCTTC.